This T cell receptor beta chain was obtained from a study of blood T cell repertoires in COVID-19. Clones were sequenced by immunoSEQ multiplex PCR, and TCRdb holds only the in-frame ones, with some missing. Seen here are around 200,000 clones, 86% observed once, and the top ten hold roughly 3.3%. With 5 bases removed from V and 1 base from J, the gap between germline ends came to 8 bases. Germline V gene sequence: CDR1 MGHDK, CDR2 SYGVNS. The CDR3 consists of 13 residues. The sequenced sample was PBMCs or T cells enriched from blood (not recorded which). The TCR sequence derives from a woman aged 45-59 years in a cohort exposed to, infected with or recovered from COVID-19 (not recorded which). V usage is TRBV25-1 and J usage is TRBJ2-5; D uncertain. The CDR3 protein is CASSKSVQETQYF. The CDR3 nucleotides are TGTGCCAGCAGTAAAAGCGTCCAAGAGACCCAGTACTTC.